The present T cell receptor beta chain was sequenced within a study of regulatory T cells in long-lasting Graves disease. Study-wide points: Persistent-disease Graves' patients showed less TCR diversity than new cases.

The time point denotes: persistent/refractory GD, antithyroid drugs over 5 years with positive TRAb. PBMC-extracted RNA yielded the TCR library. This CDR3 has 12 residues. The germline V gene encodes CDR1 SQVTM and CDR2 ANQGSEA. For TCR beta, libraries came from iRepertoire HTBI primers and Arm-PCR of CDR3 regions. MiXCR, run by TCRdb on the multiplex PCR reads, gives a single entry per CDR3 protein. The table lists a few hundred thousand distinct CDR3 sequences, approximately 25% of them singletons, with 25% to 30% in the top ten. About this clonotype: The antigen remains undetermined. Mismatch with germline at one junction end may stem from a read error.

The clonotype was recovered from a woman in her thirties or forties with Graves disease. Sequencing used peripheral blood mononuclear cells (PBMCs), obtained when the disease was refractory, from a patient treated with antithyroid drugs. The chain is built from TRBV29-1 and TRBJ2-1, with TRBD2 matching over 10 bases. CDR3 sequence reads: CSELSGRAALLF. In DNA form, the CDR3 reads TGCAGCGAGTTGAGCGGGAGGGCGGCCCTCTTGTTC.